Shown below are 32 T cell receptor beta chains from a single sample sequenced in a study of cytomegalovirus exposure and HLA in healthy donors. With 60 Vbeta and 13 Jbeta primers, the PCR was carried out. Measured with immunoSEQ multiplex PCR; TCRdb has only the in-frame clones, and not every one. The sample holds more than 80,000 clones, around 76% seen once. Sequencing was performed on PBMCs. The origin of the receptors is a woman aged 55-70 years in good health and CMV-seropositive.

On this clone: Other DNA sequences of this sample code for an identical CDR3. The CDR3 coding sequence is TGTGCCAGCAGCCCGGGTGCAGATACGCAGTATTTT. It translates to CASSPGADTQYF. This chain joins TRBV7-9 and TRBJ2-3; no reliable D call. V lost 5 bases and J lost 4, with 7 bases in between. The CDR3 sequence is 12 residues long. Per the germline V gene, CDR1 is SEHNR and CDR2 is FQNEAQ (reference sequence).

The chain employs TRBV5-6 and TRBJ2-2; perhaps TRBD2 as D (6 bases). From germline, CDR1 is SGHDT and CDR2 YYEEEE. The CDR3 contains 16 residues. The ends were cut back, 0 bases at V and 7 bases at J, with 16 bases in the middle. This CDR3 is CASSLDIAAPGGELFF. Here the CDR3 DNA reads TGTGCCAGCAGCTTGGATATAGCGGCCCCCGGCGGGGAGCTGTTTTTT.

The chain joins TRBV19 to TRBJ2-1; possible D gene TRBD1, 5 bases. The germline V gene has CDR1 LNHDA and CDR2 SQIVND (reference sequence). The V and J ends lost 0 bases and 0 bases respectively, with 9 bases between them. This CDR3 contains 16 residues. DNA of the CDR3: TGTGCCAGTAGTATAGAAGGGGCGAGCTCCTACAATGAGCAGTTCTTC. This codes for CASSIEGASSYNEQFF.

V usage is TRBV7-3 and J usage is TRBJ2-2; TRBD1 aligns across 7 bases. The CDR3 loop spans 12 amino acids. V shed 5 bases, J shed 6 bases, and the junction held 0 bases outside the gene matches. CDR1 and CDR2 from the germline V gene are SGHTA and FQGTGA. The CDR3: CASSQGAGELFF. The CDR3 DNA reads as TGTGCCAGCAGCCAGGGGGCCGGGGAGCTGTTTTTT.

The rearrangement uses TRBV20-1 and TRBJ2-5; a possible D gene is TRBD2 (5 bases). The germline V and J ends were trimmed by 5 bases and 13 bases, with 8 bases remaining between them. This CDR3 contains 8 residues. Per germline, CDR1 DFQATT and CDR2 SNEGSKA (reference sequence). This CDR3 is CSASGGYF. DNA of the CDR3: TGCAGTGCTTCCGGAGGGTACTTC.

CDR3 sequence (DNA): TGTGCCAGTAGTTCCTCTCGGGACAGGAGCTTTGGGTCCTACGAGCAGTACTTC. This encodes CASSSSRDRSFGSYEQYF. V gene TRBV19 combines with J gene TRBJ2-7, with TRBD1 matching over 8 bases. In germline, CDR1 is LNHDA, CDR2 SQIVND (reference sequence). With V trimmed by 5 bases and J by 1 base, 16 bases remained unmatched. The CDR3 has 18 residues.

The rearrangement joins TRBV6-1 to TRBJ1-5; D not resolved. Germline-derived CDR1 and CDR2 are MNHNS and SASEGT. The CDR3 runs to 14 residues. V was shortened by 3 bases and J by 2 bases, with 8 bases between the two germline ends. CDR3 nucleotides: TGTGCCAGCAGTGATTGGCACCGCAATCAGCCCCAGCATTTT. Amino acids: CASSDWHRNQPQHF.

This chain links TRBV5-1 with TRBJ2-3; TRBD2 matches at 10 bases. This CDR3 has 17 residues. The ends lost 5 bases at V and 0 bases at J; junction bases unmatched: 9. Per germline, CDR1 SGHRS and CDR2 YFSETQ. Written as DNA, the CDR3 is TGCGCCAGCAGACCTGGGACTAGCGTTGCTAGCACAGATACGCAGTATTTT. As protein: CASRPGTSVASTDTQYF.

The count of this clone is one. This chain's CDR3 is CAWSVWPNTIYF. In DNA, the CDR3 is TGTGCCTGGAGTGTTTGGCCAAACACCATATATTTT. The V call is TRBV30, the J call TRBJ1-3; D not certain. The CDR3 consists of 12 residues. The ends were cut back, 0 bases at V and 6 bases at J, with 6 bases in the middle. Germline-derived CDR1 and CDR2 are GTSNPN and SVGIG (reference sequence).

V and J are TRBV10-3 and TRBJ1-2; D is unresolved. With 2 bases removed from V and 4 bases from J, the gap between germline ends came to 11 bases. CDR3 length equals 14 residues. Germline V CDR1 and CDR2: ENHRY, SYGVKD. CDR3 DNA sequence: TGTGCCATCAGTGAGAGTTCGGGGATCTATGGCTACACCTTC. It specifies CAISESSGIYGYTF.

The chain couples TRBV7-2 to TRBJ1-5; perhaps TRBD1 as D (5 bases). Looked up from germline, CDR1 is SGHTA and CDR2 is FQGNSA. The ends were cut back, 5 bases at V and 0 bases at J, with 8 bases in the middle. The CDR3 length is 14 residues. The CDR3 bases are TGTGCCAGCAGCCGACAGCATAGCAATCAGCCCCAGCATTTT. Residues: CASSRQHSNQPQHF.

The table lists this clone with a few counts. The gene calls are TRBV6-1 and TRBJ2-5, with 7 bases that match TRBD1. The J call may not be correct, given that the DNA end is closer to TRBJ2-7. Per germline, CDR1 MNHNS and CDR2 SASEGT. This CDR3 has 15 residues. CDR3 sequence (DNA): TGTGCCAGCAGTGTCTCCGGGACAGTCTTATACGAGCAGTACTTC. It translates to CASSVSGTVLYEQYF.

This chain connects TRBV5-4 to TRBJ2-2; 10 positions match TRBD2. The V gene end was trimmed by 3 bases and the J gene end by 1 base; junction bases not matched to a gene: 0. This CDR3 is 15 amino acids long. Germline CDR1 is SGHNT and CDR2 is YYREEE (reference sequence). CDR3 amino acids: CASSSSGRNTGELFF. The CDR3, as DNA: TGTGCCAGCAGCTCTAGCGGGAGGAACACCGGGGAGCTGTTTTTT.

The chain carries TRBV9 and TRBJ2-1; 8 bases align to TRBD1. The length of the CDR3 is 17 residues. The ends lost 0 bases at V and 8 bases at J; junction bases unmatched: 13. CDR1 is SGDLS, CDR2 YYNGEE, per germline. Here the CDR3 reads CASSVAITAGGLDEQFF. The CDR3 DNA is TGTGCCAGCAGCGTAGCTATAACGGCAGGGGGCTTGGATGAGCAGTTCTTC.

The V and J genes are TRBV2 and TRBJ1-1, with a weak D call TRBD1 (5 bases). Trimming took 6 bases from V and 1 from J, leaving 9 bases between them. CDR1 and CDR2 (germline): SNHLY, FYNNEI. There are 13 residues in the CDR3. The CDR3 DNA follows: TGTGCCAGCAGGCAGGGATGGAACACTGAAGCTTTCTTT. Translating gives CASRQGWNTEAFF.

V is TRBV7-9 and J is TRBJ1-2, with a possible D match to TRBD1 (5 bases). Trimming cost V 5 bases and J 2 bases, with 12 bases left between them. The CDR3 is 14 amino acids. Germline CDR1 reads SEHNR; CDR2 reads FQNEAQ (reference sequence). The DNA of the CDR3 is TGTGCCAGCAGCCGGACGGAGGGGAACTATGGCTACACCTTC. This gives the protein CASSRTEGNYGYTF.

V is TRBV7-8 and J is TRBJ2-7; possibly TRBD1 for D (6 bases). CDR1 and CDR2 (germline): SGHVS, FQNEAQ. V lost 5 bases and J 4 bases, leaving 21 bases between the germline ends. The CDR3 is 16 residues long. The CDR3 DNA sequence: TGTGCCAGCAGCCGGCCGGCAGGGGCCGGTGGTTACGAGCAGTACTTC. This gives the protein CASSRPAGAGGYEQYF.

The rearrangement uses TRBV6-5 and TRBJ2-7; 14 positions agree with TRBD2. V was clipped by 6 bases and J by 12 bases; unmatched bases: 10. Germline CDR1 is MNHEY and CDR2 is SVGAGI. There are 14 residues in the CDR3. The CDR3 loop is CASRNTGTSGRPYF. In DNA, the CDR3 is TGTGCCAGCAGAAACACCGGGACTAGCGGGAGACCGTACTTC.

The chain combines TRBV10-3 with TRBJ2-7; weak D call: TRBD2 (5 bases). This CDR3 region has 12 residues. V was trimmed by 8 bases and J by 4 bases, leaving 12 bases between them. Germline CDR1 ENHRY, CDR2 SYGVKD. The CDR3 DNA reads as TGTGCCATCTCGGGAAGTACGTACGAGCAGTACTTC. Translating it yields CAISGSTYEQYF.

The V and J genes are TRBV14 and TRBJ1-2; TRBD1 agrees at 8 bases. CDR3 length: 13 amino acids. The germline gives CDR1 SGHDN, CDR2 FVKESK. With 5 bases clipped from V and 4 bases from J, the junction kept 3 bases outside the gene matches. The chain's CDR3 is CASSLDRGYGYTF. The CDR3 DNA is TGTGCCAGCAGCTTAGACAGGGGCTATGGCTACACCTTC. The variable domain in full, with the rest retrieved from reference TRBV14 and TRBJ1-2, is EAGVTQFPSHSVIEKGQTVTLRCDPISGHDNLYWYRRVMGKEIKFLLHFVKESKQDESGMPNNRFLAERTGGTYSTLKVQPAELEDSGVYFCASSLDRGYGYTFGSGTRLTVV.

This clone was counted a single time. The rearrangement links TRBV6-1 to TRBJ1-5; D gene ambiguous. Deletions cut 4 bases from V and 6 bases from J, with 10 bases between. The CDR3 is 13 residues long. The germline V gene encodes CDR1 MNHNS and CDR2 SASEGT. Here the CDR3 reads CASSGEGGQPQHF. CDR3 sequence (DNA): TGTGCCAGCAGTGGGGAGGGTGGTCAGCCCCAGCATTTT.

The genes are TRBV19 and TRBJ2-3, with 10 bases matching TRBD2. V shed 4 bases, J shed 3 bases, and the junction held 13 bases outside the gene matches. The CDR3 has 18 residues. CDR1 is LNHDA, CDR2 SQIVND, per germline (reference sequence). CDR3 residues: CASSTGLASGSQTDTQYF. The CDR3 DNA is TGTGCCAGTAGTACGGGTTTGGCTAGCGGGAGTCAGACAGATACGCAGTATTTT.

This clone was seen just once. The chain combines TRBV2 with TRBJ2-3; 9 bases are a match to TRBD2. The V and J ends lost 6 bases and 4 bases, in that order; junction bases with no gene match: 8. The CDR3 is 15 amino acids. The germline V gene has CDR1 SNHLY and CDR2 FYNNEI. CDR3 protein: CASRYSGSGSDTQYF. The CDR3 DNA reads TGTGCCAGCAGGTATAGCGGGAGTGGCTCAGATACGCAGTATTTT.

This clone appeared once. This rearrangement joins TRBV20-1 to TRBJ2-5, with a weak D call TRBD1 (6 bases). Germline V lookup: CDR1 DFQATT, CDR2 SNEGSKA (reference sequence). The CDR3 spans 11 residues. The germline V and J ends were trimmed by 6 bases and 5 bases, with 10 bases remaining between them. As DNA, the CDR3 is TGCAGTGCATACAGGGTGGAGACCCAGTACTTC. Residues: CSAYRVETQYF.

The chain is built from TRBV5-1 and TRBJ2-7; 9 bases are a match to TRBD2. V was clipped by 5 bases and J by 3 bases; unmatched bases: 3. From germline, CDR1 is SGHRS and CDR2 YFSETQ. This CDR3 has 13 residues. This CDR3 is CASSPSGNYEQYF. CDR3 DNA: TGCGCCAGCAGTCCTAGCGGGAACTACGAGCAGTACTTC.

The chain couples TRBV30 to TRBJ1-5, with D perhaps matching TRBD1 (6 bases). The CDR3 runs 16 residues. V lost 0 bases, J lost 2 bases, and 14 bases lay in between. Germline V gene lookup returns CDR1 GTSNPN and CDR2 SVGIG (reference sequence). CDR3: CAWSVPVGGGNQPQHF. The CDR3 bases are TGTGCCTGGAGTGTACCGGTAGGGGGTGGCAATCAGCCCCAGCATTTT.

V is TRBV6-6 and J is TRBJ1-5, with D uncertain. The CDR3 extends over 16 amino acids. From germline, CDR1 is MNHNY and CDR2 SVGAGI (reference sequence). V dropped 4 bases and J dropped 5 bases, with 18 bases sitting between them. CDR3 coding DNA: TGTGCCAGCAGTTCCGCCCCGGGAACCCGGGATCAGCCCCAGCATTTT. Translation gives CASSSAPGTRDQPQHF.

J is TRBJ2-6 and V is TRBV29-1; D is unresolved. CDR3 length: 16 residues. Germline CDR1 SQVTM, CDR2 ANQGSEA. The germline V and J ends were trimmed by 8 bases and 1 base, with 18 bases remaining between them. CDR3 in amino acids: CSTPTLYGSGANVLTF. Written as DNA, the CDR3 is TGCAGCACCCCGACTCTTTATGGGTCTGGGGCCAACGTCCTGACTTTC.

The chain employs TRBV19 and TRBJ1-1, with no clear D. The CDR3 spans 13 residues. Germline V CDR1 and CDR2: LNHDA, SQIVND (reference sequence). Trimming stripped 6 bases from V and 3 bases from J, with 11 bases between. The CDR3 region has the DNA TGTGCCAGTAGGGTAAGGACTGACACTGAAGCTTTCTTT. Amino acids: CASRVRTDTEAFF.

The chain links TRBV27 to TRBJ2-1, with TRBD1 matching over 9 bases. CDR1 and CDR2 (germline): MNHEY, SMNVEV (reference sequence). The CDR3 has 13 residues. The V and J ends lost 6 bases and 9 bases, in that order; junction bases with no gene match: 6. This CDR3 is CASRPGQGGEQFF. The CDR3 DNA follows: TGTGCCAGCAGACCGGGACAGGGTGGTGAGCAGTTCTTC.

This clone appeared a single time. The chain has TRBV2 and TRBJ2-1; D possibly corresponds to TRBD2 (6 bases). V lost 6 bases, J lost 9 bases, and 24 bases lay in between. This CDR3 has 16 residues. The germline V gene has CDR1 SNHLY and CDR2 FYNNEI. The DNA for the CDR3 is TGTGCCAGCAGGCCCCCGGGGGTACCTCCCAGCGGTGAGCAGTTCTTC. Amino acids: CASRPPGVPPSGEQFF.

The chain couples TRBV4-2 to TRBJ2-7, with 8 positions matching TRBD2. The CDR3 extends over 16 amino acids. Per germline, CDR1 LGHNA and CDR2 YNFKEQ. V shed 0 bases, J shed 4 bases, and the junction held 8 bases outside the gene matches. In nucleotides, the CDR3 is TGTGCCAGCAGCCAAGATGGAGCGGGAGTGGCGTACGAGCAGTACTTC. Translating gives CASSQDGAGVAYEQYF.